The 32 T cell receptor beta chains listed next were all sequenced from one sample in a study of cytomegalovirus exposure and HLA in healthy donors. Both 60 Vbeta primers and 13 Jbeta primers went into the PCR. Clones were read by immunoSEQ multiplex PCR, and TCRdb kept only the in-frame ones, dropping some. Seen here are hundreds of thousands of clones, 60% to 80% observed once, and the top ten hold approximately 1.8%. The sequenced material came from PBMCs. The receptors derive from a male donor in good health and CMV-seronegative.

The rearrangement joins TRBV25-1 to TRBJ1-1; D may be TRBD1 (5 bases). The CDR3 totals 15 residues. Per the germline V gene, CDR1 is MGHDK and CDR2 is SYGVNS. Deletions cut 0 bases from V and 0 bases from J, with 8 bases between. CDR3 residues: CASSEYTGMNTEAFF. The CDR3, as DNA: TGTGCCAGCAGTGAATACACAGGAATGAACACTGAAGCTTTCTTT.

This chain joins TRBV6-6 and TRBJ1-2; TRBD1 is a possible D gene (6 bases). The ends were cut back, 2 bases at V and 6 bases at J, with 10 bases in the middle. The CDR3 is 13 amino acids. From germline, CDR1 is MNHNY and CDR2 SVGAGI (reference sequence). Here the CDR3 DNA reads TGTGCCAGCAGTTACGCGTCAGGGGATGGCTACACCTTC. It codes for CASSYASGDGYTF.

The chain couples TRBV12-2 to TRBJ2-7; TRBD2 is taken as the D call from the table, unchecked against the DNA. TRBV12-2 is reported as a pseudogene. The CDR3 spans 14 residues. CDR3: CASRLEGLAGEQYF. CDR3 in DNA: TGTGCAAGTCGCTTAGAGGGACTAGCAGGTGAGCAGTACTTC.

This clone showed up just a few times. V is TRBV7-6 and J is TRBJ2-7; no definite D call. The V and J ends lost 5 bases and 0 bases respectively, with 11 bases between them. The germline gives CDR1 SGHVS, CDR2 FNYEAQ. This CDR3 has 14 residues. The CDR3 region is CASSPRGSSYEQYF. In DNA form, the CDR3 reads TGTGCCAGCAGCCCTCGAGGAAGCTCCTACGAGCAGTACTTC.

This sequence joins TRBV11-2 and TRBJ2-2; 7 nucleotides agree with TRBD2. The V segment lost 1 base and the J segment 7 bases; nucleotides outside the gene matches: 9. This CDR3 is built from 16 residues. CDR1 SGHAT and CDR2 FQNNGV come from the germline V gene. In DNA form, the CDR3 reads TGTGCCAGCAGCTTAGGGTCGGTAGCGGGTGGCGGGGAGCTGTTTTTT. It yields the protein CASSLGSVAGGGELFF.

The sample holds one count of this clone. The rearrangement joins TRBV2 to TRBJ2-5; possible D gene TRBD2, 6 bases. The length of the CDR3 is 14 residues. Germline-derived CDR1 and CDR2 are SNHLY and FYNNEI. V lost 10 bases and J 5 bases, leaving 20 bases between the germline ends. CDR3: CAKDVGGVGETQYF. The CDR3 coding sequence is TGTGCCAAAGACGTCGGAGGGGTAGGGGAGACCCAGTACTTC. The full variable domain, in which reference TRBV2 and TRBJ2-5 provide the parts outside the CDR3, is EPEVTQTPSHQVTQMGQEVILRCVPISNHLYFYWYRQILGQKVEFLVSFYNNEISEKSEIFDDQFSVERPDGSNFTLKIRSTKLEDSAMYFCAKDVGGVGETQYFGPGTRLLVL.

CDR3 protein: CASSLQGANTGELFF. The CDR3 region has the DNA TGTGCCAGCAGCTTGCAGGGGGCAAACACCGGGGAGCTGTTTTTT. This chain links TRBV7-9 with TRBJ2-2, with 8 bases aligning to TRBD1. This CDR3 spans 15 amino acids. Germline lookup yields CDR1 SEHNR and CDR2 FQNEAQ (reference sequence). V was clipped by 3 bases and J by 2 bases; unmatched bases: 2.

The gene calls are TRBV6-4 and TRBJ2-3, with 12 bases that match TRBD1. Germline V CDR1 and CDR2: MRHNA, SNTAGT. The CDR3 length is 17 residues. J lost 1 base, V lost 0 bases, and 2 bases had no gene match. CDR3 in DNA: TGTGCCAGCAGTGACTCCGGGACAGGGGGCGGCACAGATACGCAGTATTTT. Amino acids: CASSDSGTGGGTDTQYF.

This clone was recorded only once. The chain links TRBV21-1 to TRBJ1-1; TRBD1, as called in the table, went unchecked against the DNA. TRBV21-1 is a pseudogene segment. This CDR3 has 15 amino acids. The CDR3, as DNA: TGTGCCAGCAGCGCGCACAGGGGCGAGAACACTGAAGCTTTCTTT. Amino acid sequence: CASSAHRGENTEAFF.

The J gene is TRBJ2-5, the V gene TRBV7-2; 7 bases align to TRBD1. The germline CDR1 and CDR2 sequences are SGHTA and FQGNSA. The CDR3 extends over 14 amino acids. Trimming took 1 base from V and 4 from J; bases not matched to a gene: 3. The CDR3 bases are TGTGCCAGCAGCTTAGATAAGGGGGCAGAGACCCAGTACTTC. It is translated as CASSLDKGAETQYF.

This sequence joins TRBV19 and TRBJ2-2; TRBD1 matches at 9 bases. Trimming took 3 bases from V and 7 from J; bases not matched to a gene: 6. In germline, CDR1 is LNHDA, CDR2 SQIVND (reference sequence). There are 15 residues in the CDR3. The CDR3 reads CASSIGDRVVGELFF. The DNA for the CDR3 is TGTGCCAGTAGTATTGGGGACAGGGTGGTCGGGGAGCTGTTTTTT.

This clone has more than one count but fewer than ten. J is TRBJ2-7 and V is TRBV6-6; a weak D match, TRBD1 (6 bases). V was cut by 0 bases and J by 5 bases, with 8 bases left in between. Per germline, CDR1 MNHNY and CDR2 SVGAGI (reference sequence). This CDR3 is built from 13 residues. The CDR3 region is CASSYSDRNEQYF. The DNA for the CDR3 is TGTGCCAGCAGTTACTCGGACAGAAACGAGCAGTACTTC.

The CDR3 DNA follows: TGTGCCAGCAGCCGAGGCCTCATTTGGGCAGACAGGGGGCCGAACACTGAAGCTTTCTTT. This codes for CASSRGLIWADRGPNTEAFF. The J gene is TRBJ1-1, the V gene TRBV11-3, with TRBD1 matching over 10 bases. V gave up 5 bases and J gave up 1 base; unmatched junction bases: 19. Germline assignment: CDR1 SGHNT and CDR2 YENEEA. CDR3 length: 20 residues.

The chain's CDR3 is CATSPDRGEISYNEQFF. The CDR3 region has the DNA TGTGCCACTTCACCCGACAGGGGCGAAATATCCTACAATGAGCAGTTCTTC. The J gene is TRBJ2-1, the V gene TRBV10-3; 8 nucleotides match TRBD1. The V gene end was trimmed by 10 bases and the J gene end by 1 base; junction bases not matched to a gene: 15. CDR1 and CDR2 from the germline V gene are ENHRY and SYGVKD. The CDR3 runs 17 residues.

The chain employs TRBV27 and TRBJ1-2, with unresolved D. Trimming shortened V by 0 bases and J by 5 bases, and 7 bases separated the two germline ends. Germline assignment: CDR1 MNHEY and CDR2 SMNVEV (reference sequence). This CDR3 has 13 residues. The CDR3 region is CASSLSARYGYTF. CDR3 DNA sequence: TGTGCCAGCAGTTTATCGGCCAGATATGGCTACACCTTC.

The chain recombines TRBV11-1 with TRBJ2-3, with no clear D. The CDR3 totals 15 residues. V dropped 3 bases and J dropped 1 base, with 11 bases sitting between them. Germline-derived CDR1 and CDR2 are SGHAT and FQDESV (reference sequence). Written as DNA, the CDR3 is TGTGCCAGCAGCTTCCTCCGAGAGCGCACAGATACGCAGTATTTT. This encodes CASSFLRERTDTQYF.

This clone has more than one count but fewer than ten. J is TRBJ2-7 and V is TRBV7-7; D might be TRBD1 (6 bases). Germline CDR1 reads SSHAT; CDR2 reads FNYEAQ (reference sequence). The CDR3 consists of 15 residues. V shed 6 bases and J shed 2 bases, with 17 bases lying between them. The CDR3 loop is CASSFEWGPTYEQYF. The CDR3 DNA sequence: TGTGCCAGCAGTTTTGAATGGGGGCCAACCTACGAGCAGTACTTC.

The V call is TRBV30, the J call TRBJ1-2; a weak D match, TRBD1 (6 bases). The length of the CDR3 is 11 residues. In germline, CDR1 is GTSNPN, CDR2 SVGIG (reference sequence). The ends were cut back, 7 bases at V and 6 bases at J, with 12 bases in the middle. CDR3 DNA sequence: TGTGCCTATAGGACAGATAATGGCTACACCTTC. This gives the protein CAYRTDNGYTF.

CDR3 DNA: TGTGCCAGTAGTATATATGCGGGAGGTTACTACGAGCAGTACTTC. It translates to CASSIYAGGYYEQYF. The chain joins TRBV19 to TRBJ2-7; TRBD2 matches at 8 bases. V lost 2 bases, J lost 3 bases, and 6 bases stayed unmatched. The germline V gene encodes CDR1 LNHDA and CDR2 SQIVND (reference sequence). The CDR3 is 15 amino acids.

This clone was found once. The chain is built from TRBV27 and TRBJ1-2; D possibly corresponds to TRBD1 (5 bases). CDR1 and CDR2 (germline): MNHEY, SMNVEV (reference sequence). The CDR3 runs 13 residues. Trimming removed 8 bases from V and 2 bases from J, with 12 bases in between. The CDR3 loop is CASANSGNYGYTF. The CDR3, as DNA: TGTGCCAGCGCCAACTCAGGGAACTATGGCTACACCTTC.

Written as DNA, the CDR3 is TGTGCCAGCAGAACTAGCGGGAGCCGGAACGAGCAGTACTTC. This sequence encodes CASRTSGSRNEQYF. This chain connects TRBV27 to TRBJ2-7; 11 positions match TRBD2. Looked up from germline, CDR1 is MNHEY and CDR2 is SMNVEV (reference sequence). The V gene end was trimmed by 6 bases and the J gene end by 5 bases; junction bases not matched to a gene: 6. This CDR3 is built from 14 residues.

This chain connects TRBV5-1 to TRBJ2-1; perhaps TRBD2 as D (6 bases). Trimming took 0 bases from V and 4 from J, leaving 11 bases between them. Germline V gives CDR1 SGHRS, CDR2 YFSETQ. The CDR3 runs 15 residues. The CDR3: CASSLDGAGYNEQFF. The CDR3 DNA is TGCGCCAGCAGCTTGGATGGGGCGGGGTACAATGAGCAGTTCTTC.

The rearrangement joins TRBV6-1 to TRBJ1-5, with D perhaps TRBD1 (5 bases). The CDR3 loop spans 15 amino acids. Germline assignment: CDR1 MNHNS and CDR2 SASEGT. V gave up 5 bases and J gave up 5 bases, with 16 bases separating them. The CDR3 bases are TGTGCCAGCAGTCTAACGGGACTGCTCGATCAGCCCCAGCATTTT. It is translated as CASSLTGLLDQPQHF.

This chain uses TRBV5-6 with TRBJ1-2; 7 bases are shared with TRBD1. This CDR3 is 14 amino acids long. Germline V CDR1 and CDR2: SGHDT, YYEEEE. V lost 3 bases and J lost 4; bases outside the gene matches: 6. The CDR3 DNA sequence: TGTGCCAGCAGCTGGGGACAGCGAACCTATGGCTACACCTTC. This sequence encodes CASSWGQRTYGYTF.

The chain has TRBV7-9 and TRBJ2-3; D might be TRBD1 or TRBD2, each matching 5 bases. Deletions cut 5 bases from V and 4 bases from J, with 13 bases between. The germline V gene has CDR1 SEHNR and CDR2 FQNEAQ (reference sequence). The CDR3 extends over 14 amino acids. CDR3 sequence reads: CASSLEGLADTQYF. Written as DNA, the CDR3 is TGTGCCAGCAGCCTAGAGGGGTTGGCAGATACGCAGTATTTT.

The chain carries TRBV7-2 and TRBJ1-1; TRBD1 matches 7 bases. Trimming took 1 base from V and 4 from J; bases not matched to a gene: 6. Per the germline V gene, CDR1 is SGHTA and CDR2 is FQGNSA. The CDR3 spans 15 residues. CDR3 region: CASSLVSGGSTEAFF. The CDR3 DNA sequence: TGTGCCAGCAGCTTAGTATCAGGGGGTAGCACTGAAGCTTTCTTT.

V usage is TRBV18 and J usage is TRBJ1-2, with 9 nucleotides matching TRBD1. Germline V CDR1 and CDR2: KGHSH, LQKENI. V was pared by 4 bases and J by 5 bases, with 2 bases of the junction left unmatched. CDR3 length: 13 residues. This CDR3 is CASSLDRGYGYTF. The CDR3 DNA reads TGTGCCAGCTCACTTGACAGGGGGTATGGCTACACCTTC.

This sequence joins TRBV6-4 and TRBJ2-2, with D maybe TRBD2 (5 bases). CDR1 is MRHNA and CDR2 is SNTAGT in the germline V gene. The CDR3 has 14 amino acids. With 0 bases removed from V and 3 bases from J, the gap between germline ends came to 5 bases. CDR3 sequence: CASSDSLDTGELFF. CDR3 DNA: TGTGCCAGCAGTGACTCACTAGACACCGGGGAGCTGTTTTTT.

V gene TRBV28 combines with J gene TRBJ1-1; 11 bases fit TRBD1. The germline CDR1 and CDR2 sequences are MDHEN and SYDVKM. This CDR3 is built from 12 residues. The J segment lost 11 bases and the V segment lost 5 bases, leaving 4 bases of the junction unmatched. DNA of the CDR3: TGTGCCAGCAGTCAGGGACAGGGGGGTGCTTTCTTT. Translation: CASSQGQGGAFF.

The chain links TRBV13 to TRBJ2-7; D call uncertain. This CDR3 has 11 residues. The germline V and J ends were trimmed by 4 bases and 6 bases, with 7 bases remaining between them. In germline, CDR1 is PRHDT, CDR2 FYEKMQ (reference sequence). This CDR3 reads CASSYLGEQYF. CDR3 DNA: TGTGCCAGCAGCTACCTAGGCGAGCAGTACTTC.

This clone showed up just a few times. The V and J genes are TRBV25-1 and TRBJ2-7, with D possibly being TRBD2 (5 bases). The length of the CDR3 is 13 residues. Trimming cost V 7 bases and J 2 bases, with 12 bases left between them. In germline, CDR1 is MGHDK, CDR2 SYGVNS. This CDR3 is CASKEDGTYEQYF. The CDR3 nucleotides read TGTGCCAGCAAGGAGGACGGCACCTACGAGCAGTACTTC.

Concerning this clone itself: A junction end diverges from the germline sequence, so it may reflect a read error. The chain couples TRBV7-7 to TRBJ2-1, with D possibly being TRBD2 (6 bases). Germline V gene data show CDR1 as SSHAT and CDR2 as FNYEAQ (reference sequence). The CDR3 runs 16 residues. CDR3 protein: CASSLAGVGGGDEQFF. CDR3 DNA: TGTGCTAGCAGCTTAGCTGGAGTGGGAGGTGGAGATGAGCAGTTCTTC.